A single sample gave rise to the 27 T cell receptor beta chains below, sequenced in a study of cytomegalovirus exposure and HLA in healthy donors. Both 60 Vbeta primers and 13 Jbeta primers went into the PCR. The assay was immunoSEQ multiplex PCR, and TCRdb's table has in-frame clones only and misses some. This sample has around 190,000 clones, with roughly 79% found just once. Sequencing input: PBMCs. These receptor sequences come from a woman between 18 and 30 years old in good health and CMV-seronegative.

The chain couples TRBV15 to TRBJ2-7, with D uncertain. The CDR3 runs to 12 residues. Germline V gene data show CDR1 as LNHNV and CDR2 as YYDKDF (reference sequence). The V end lost 0 bases, the J end lost 3 bases, and 3 bases lay between the germline ends. As DNA, the CDR3 is TGTGCCACCAGCAGAGATTACTACGAGCAGTACTTC. Protein product: CATSRDYYEQYF.

CDR3 amino acids: CASSQGQQGYQPQHF. The CDR3 nucleotides are TGCGCCAGCAGCCAAGGTCAACAGGGTTATCAGCCCCAGCATTTT. V usage is TRBV4-1 and J usage is TRBJ1-5, with D perhaps TRBD1 (6 bases). V lost 1 base and J 5 bases, leaving 12 bases between the germline ends. From germline, CDR1 is MGHRA and CDR2 YSYEKL. This CDR3 contains 15 residues.

This clone was counted only a few times. CDR3 nucleotide sequence: TGTGCCAGCAGTGCCCGGACAGGGAACTATGGCTACACCTTC. Its translation is CASSARTGNYGYTF. The rearrangement links TRBV27 to TRBJ1-2; TRBD1 matches 8 bases. Germline V gene lookup returns CDR1 MNHEY and CDR2 SMNVEV (reference sequence). After removal of 5 bases from V and 2 bases from J, the junction contained 4 bases not matched to a gene. The CDR3 length is 14 residues.

This clone came up a few times. The J gene is TRBJ2-2, the V gene TRBV4-1, with D possibly matching TRBD1 (6 bases). There are 16 residues in the CDR3. The germline V gene has CDR1 MGHRA and CDR2 YSYEKL. V was clipped by 3 bases and J by 0 bases, with 11 bases between them. The CDR3 coding sequence is TGCGCCAGCAGCCAGTTAGGGGGAACGAACACCGGGGAGCTGTTTTTT. This codes for CASSQLGGTNTGELFF.

This clone came up once. The genes are TRBV30 and TRBJ1-5; TRBD1 matches 7 bases. CDR1 GTSNPN and CDR2 SVGIG come from the germline V gene (reference sequence). This CDR3 spans 13 amino acids. J gave up 14 bases and V 1 base, and 11 bases lay outside the gene matches. The CDR3 DNA sequence: TGTGCCTGGAGTGACGACAGGGAGAAAGTGGAGCATTTT. This translates into CAWSDDREKVEHF.

As to this clone: At the DNA level, this CDR3 is encoded by other sequences in the same sample as well. The V gene is TRBV4-1, the J gene TRBJ2-5; 7 bases map to TRBD2. Germline V gives CDR1 MGHRA, CDR2 YSYEKL. This CDR3 contains 14 residues. The junction had 4 bases not matched to a gene; V was cut back by 4 bases and J by 2 bases. CDR3 sequence: CASSRPGLQETQYF. The CDR3 bases are TGCGCCAGCAGCCGCCCGGGACTACAAGAGACCCAGTACTTC.

The chain joins TRBV29-1 to TRBJ1-1; TRBD1 is a possible D gene (6 bases). V dropped 3 bases and J dropped 3 bases, with 14 bases sitting between them. Germline assignment: CDR1 SQVTM and CDR2 ANQGSEA. The CDR3 totals 14 residues. CDR3 sequence reads: CSVEGAGLYTEAFF. DNA of the CDR3: TGCAGCGTTGAGGGGGCTGGATTATACACTGAAGCTTTCTTT.

Only a few counts were recorded for this clone. This chain links TRBV7-3 with TRBJ2-5; 10 bases are shared with TRBD2. The CDR3 loop spans 18 amino acids. Germline CDR1 reads SGHTA; CDR2 reads FQGTGA. V lost 4 bases, J lost 5 bases, and 16 bases stayed unmatched. CDR3 coding DNA: TGTGCCAGCAGCTGGGGGAGCGGGGGGGGGTTTAGTATGGAGACCCAGTACTTC. It translates to CASSWGSGGGFSMETQYF.

The gene calls are TRBV6-1 and TRBJ2-3; 8 nucleotides match TRBD2. Trimming took 6 bases from V and 1 from J; bases not matched to a gene: 3. The CDR3 is 14 amino acids. CDR1 and CDR2 from the germline V gene are MNHNS and SASEGT. CDR3 DNA: TGTGCCAGCAGGATACTAGCGGGCACAGATACGCAGTATTTT. Translated, it gives CASRILAGTDTQYF.

The genes are TRBV6-5 and TRBJ2-3; 9 bases are shared with TRBD2. With V trimmed by 4 bases and J by 3 bases, 8 bases remained unmatched. This CDR3 has 16 residues. CDR1 is MNHEY, CDR2 SVGAGI, per germline. The CDR3: CASSSWGGGATDTQYF. In DNA form, the CDR3 reads TGTGCCAGCAGTTCCTGGGGCGGGGGGGCGACAGATACGCAGTATTTT.

The chain has TRBV10-2 and TRBJ2-7; no clear D gene. The ends were cut back, 0 bases at V and 10 bases at J, with 13 bases in the middle. This CDR3 is 13 amino acids long. CDR1 and CDR2 (germline): WSHSY, SAAADI. The CDR3 DNA follows: TGCGCCAGCAGTGAGTCATTGAGGTCTGGCCAGTACTTC. This sequence encodes CASSESLRSGQYF.

The chain links TRBV25-1 to TRBJ1-1; 11 nucleotides match TRBD1. The J segment lost 3 bases and the V segment lost 6 bases, leaving 6 bases of the junction unmatched. CDR1 and CDR2 (germline): MGHDK, SYGVNS. The CDR3 runs to 15 residues. This CDR3 reads CASRGTGGFYTEAFF. Here the CDR3 DNA reads TGTGCCAGCAGGGGGACAGGGGGTTTCTACACTGAAGCTTTCTTT.

This clone appeared a few times. The chain employs TRBV14 and TRBJ1-2; D is ambiguous. V shed 1 base and J shed 3 bases, with 6 bases lying between them. This CDR3 comprises 13 residues. CDR1 and CDR2 (germline): SGHDN, FVKESK. The CDR3 DNA sequence: TGTGCCAGCAGCCAAGGTCGGGACTATGGCTACACCTTC. Protein: CASSQGRDYGYTF.

DNA of the CDR3: TGTGCCAGCAGCTTAGTTCGAGGGATCGGAGCGGGAGATGGGAAGACCCAGTACTTC. Translating it yields CASSLVRGIGAGDGKTQYF. The rearrangement joins TRBV7-9 to TRBJ2-5; 8 bases are a match to TRBD2. Looked up from germline, CDR1 is SEHNR and CDR2 is FQNEAQ (reference sequence). Trimming took 1 base from V and 6 from J; bases not matched to a gene: 19. This CDR3 is 19 amino acids long.

The chain uses TRBV28 and TRBJ1-2; TRBD1 is a possible D gene (6 bases). V was trimmed by 7 bases and J by 0 bases, leaving 12 bases between them. Germline loops: CDR1 MDHEN, CDR2 SYDVKM. The CDR3 length is 14 residues. CDR3 coding DNA: TGTGCCAGCACTATTACAGGGTCTAACTATGGCTACACCTTC. Translated, it gives CASTITGSNYGYTF.

J is TRBJ1-1 and V is TRBV27; 7 bases line up with TRBD1. Germline CDR1 reads MNHEY; CDR2 reads SMNVEV (reference sequence). V was clipped by 5 bases and J by 1 base; unmatched bases: 7. CDR3 length: 15 amino acids. The CDR3 coding sequence is TGTGCCAGCAGTATAAAGGGGGCCCCGAACACTGAAGCTTTCTTT. Translated: CASSIKGAPNTEAFF.

This clone has just a few counts. The chain recombines TRBV28 with TRBJ1-6; TRBD1 aligns across 7 bases. The CDR3 loop spans 16 amino acids. The ends lost 5 bases at V and 10 bases at J; junction bases unmatched: 14. Germline CDR1 MDHEN, CDR2 SYDVKM. CDR3 DNA: TGTGCCAGCAGTATGAGTTACGACAGGGCGTTCTCACCCCTCCACTTT. Protein: CASSMSYDRAFSPLHF.

The chain joins TRBV7-9 to TRBJ2-7, with 9 bases that match TRBD2. V lost 5 bases to trimming and J lost 5 bases; unmatched junction nucleotides: 4. From germline, CDR1 is SEHNR and CDR2 FQNEAQ (reference sequence). This CDR3 contains 13 residues. Here the CDR3 reads CASSPGLAHEQYF. The DNA for the CDR3 is TGTGCCAGCAGCCCGGGACTAGCACACGAGCAGTACTTC.

The chain employs TRBV5-6 and TRBJ2-2; D is unresolved. The CDR3 covers 14 residues. V lost 2 bases to trimming and J lost 0 bases, with 5 bases between them. Germline values: CDR1 SGHDT, CDR2 YYEEEE. Written as DNA, the CDR3 is TGTGCCAGCAGCTTTCGTGCGAACACCGGGGAGCTGTTTTTT. It yields the protein CASSFRANTGELFF.

The V and J genes are TRBV5-4 and TRBJ1-2; D not resolved. Germline V gene data show CDR1 as SGHNT and CDR2 as YYREEE (reference sequence). The CDR3 loop spans 13 amino acids. V was shortened by 3 bases and J by 2 bases, with 8 bases between the two germline ends. The CDR3 spells CASSSDINYGYTF. In DNA, the CDR3 is TGTGCCAGCAGCTCAGACATCAACTATGGCTACACCTTC.

The J gene is TRBJ2-2, the V gene TRBV12-5; possibly TRBD1 for D (5 bases). Trimming took off 0 bases at V and 6 bases at J, with 17 bases between the two ends. Germline V gives CDR1 LGHNT, CDR2 FRNRAP. This CDR3 spans 17 amino acids. CDR3 in DNA: TGTGCTAGTGGTTTGGTAACCCAGGGAATGTATTCCGGGGAGCTGTTTTTT. It specifies CASGLVTQGMYSGELFF. The variable domain in full, completed from reference TRBV12-5 and TRBJ2-2, reads DARVTQTPRHKVTEMGQEVTMRCQPILGHNTVFWYRQTMMQGLELLAYFRNRAPLDDSGMPKDRFSAEMPDATLATLKIQPSEPRDSAVYFCASGLVTQGMYSGELFFGEGSRLTVL.

The rearrangement joins TRBV9 to TRBJ2-1; a weak D match, TRBD2 (5 bases). V lost 3 bases, J lost 2 bases, and 12 bases lay in between. CDR1 is SGDLS, CDR2 YYNGEE, per germline. CDR3 length equals 15 residues. In DNA, the CDR3 is TGTGCCAGCAGCGCCTTTGGACTGCCCTACAATGAGCAGTTCTTC. Its protein product is CASSAFGLPYNEQFF.

This chain uses TRBV6-5 with TRBJ1-2; 7 nucleotides align to TRBD1. The junction had 6 bases not matched to a gene; V was cut back by 0 bases and J by 8 bases. Germline V gives CDR1 MNHEY, CDR2 SVGAGI. This CDR3 has 14 residues. In nucleotides, the CDR3 is TGTGCCAGCAGTTACTCGGGACAGCAGGACGGCTACACCTTC. Encoded protein: CASSYSGQQDGYTF.

The chain carries TRBV28 and TRBJ2-2; 8 nucleotides line up with TRBD2. The CDR3 is made up of 16 amino acids. The J segment lost 4 bases and the V segment lost 6 bases, leaving 10 bases of the junction unmatched. CDR1 is MDHEN, CDR2 SYDVKM, per germline. The CDR3 loop reads CASRQRTGGSTGELFF. CDR3 bases: TGTGCCAGCAGACAAAGGACGGGAGGGAGCACCGGGGAGCTGTTTTTT. Full variable domain (rest looked up from reference TRBV28 and TRBJ2-2): DVKVTQSSRYLVKRTGEKVFLECVQDMDHENMFWYRQDPGLGLRLIYFSYDVKMKEKGDIPEGYSVSREKKERFSLILESASTNQTSMYLCASRQRTGGSTGELFFGEGSRLTVL.

The chain employs TRBV27 and TRBJ1-6, with a weak D call TRBD1 (5 bases). The V gene's germline CDR1 is MNHEY and CDR2 SMNVEV (reference sequence). V was cut by 5 bases and J by 0 bases, with 17 bases left in between. CDR3 size: 18 residues. The CDR3 sequence is CASSPRVGGSSYNSPLHF. DNA for the CDR3: TGTGCCAGCAGTCCCAGGGTGGGGGGAAGCTCCTATAATTCACCCCTCCACTTT.

The chain links TRBV7-6 to TRBJ2-2; 8 nucleotides align to TRBD2. The ends lost 5 bases at V and 2 bases at J; junction bases unmatched: 7. Germline V gene data show CDR1 as SGHVS and CDR2 as FNYEAQ. The CDR3 has 16 amino acids. The CDR3 here is CASSLQRGHNTGELFF. The CDR3 coding sequence is TGTGCCAGCAGCCTACAGCGGGGGCACAACACCGGGGAGCTGTTTTTT.

The V gene is TRBV10-2, the J gene TRBJ2-1, with D maybe TRBD2 (5 bases). The V and J ends lost 0 bases and 11 bases respectively, with 14 bases between them. The CDR3 has 14 amino acids. The germline CDR1 and CDR2 sequences are WSHSY and SAAADI. The CDR3 spells CASSESINAGKQFF. The DNA of the CDR3 is TGCGCCAGCAGTGAGTCGATAAATGCGGGCAAGCAGTTCTTC.